The source of this T cell receptor beta chain is a study of blood T cell repertoires in COVID-19. Clones were read by immunoSEQ multiplex PCR, and TCRdb kept only the in-frame ones, dropping some. Of roughly 140,000 clones in the sample, 84% are singletons; the top ten hold roughly 3.9%. V was pared by 4 bases and J by 7 bases, with 14 bases between. The CDR3 sequence is 13 residues long. Germline V gene data show CDR1 as SEHNR and CDR2 as FQNEAQ (reference sequence). The chain is built from TRBV7-9 and TRBJ2-7; a possible D gene is TRBD2 (5 bases). The receptor was derived from a man aged 50-59 years in a cohort exposed to, infected with or recovered from COVID-19 (not recorded which). Material for sequencing was PBMCs or T cells enriched from blood (not recorded which). The CDR3 DNA is TGTGCCAGCAGCTCCAATTATGAGGGAGAGCAGTACTTC. Its protein is CASSSNYEGEQYF.